Below, one T cell receptor beta chain is given with its context. Its binding antigen is unknown. No base qualities exist here, and no much larger clone lies one base off it. The immunoSEQ Assay, a bias-controlled multiplex PCR, was used to amplify TCRbeta CDR3 regions from genomic DNA. As for how the authors treated the data: Within the assay, amplification of reference gene primers was used to estimate how many nucleated cells each sample contained. To quantify the absolute abundance of each unique TCRbeta CDR3 rearrangement, sequence reads were collapsed and filtered. For each sample, productive Simpson clonality was calculated by taking the square root of Simpson's diversity index across productive rearrangements. TCRdb retrieved this table from immuneACCESS and kept in-frame rearrangements only. Not all clones are present; in checked studies, unresolved V genes account for under half, and no reason is known for the remainder. That table furnishes V, J and clone size, whereas the DNA furnished D and trimming. Present in this sample are roughly 310,000 clones, roughly 90% of which were seen just once. The top ten constitute roughly 4% of the sample.

The data belong to a study of blood T cell repertoires in COVID-19 (dated by TCRdb to 2020 to 2021). With regard to the full study: Collaborator samples came from the United States, Italy and Spain and covered acute and convalescent phases of COVID-19. Where available, HLA class I and class II types were obtained from metadata supplied by the sample provider rather than from assay-based typing. The repertoires were released in a freely available public database intended as a resource for research on the immune response to SARS-CoV-2. Samples came from the ongoing ImmuneRACE study (first 160 participants) plus 1,254 subjects from 6 global collaborators. The prospective study material was composed of cDNA or gDNA derived from T cells, B-cell-depleted T cells, or PBMCs. Nearly every sample came with metadata listing a de-identified subject ID, COVID-19 status, age in years and sex. Deeply sampled blood TCRbeta repertoires from subjects exposed to, actively infected with, or recovered from COVID-19 were included in the dataset. The study at large found these results: The amount of clinical and demographic metadata varied by source and participant and was provided uncurated.

The collaborating institutions used their own protocols to collect whole blood in K2EDTA tubes. For TCRbeta analysis, collaborator samples were shipped as frozen whole blood, as isolated PBMCs, or as DNA extracted from either sample type. CDR1 and CDR2 are read off the germline V gene (reference sequence) as SGHKS and YYEKEE. Taken from cysteine to phenylalanine, the CDR3 has 14 residues. CDR3 DNA is the only sequence kept; it has 42 bases, read in frame from the first base. Trimming removed 4 bases from V and 6 bases from J; the gene matches leave 3 bases unexplained. Material: peripheral blood. The sequence was obtained from a woman in her forties or fifties with active or convalescent COVID-19. The sequence joins TRBV5-5 to TRBJ2-3, with 12 central nucleotides matching TRBD2. The sequence in DNA is TGTGCCAGCAGCCGGACTAGCGGGGTGGATACGCAGTATTTT. Its coded protein is CASSRTSGVDTQYF. Where the CDR3 stops, the reference TRBV5-5 and TRBJ2-3 genes take over; the full variable domain is DAGVTQSPTHLIKTRGQQVTLRCSPISGHKSVSWYQQVLGQGPQFIFQYYEKEERGRGNFPDRFSARQFPNYSSELNVNALLLGDSALYLCASSRTSGVDTQYFGPGTRLTVL.